This T cell receptor beta chain was sequenced for a study of blood T cell repertoires in COVID-19. Study overall: COVID-19 samples from acute and convalescent phases originated in the United States, Italy and Spain. T cells, B-cell-depleted T cells, or PBMCs provided the cDNA or gDNA that served as material.

This study enrolled people aged 18 to 89 from about 26 US geographic areas. Participants reported their clinical history, and cohort assignment relied on those reports. Profiled with immunoSEQ multiplex PCR; TCRdb holds only in-frame clones, not every one. The sample contains some 250,000 clones, 80% to 90% of which appear only once. Looked up from germline, CDR1 is SEHNR and CDR2 is FQNEAQ (reference sequence). CDR3 length: 18 amino acids. The trim removed 0 bases at V and 3 bases at J, leaving 14 bases unmatched. Material: PBMCs or T cells enriched from blood (not recorded which). This TCR was recovered from a woman in her forties or fifties who had recovered from COVID-19. The rearrangement joins TRBV7-9 to TRBJ2-7; TRBD2 matches 7 bases. The DNA of the CDR3 is TGTGCCAGCAGCTTAGCGGGGGTTTGGCGGGAGAGGGTCTACGAGCAGTACTTC. This encodes CASSLAGVWRERVYEQYF.